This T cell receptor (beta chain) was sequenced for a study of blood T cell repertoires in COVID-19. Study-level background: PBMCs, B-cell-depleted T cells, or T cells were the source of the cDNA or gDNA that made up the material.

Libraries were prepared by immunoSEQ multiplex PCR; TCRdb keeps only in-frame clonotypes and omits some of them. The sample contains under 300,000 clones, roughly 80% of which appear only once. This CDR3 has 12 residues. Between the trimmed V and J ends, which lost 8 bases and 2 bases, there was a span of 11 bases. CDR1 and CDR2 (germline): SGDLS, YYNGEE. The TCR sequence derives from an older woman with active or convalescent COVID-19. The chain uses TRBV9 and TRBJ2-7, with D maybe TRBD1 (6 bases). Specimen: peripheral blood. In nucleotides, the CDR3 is TGTGCCAGTTATGGGGACACCTACGAGCAGTACTTC. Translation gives CASYGDTYEQYF.